The 15 T cell receptor beta chains given below trace back to one sample, sequenced in a study of cytomegalovirus exposure and HLA in healthy donors. PCR used 60 Vbeta primers and 13 Jbeta primers. TCRdb's table, derived via immunoSEQ multiplex PCR, lists solely in-frame clones and lacks some. The sample yields 200,000 or so clones, 82% seen once. The sample comprised PBMCs. These receptors were taken from a woman between 45 and 60 years old in good health and CMV-seropositive.

The J gene is TRBJ1-2, the V gene TRBV28; 8 bases fit TRBD1. V was clipped by 6 bases and J by 7 bases; unmatched bases: 16. CDR3 size: 16 residues. CDR1 is MDHEN and CDR2 is SYDVKM in the germline V gene. CDR3 loop: CASSTPNGQGAGGYTF. The CDR3 DNA sequence: TGTGCCAGCAGCACTCCCAACGGACAGGGTGCGGGTGGCTACACCTTC.

Only one count was recorded for this clone. The chain recombines TRBV19 with TRBJ2-4; no clear D. V dropped 5 bases and J dropped 6 bases, with 8 bases sitting between them. This CDR3 is built from 12 residues. The germline CDR1 and CDR2 sequences are LNHDA and SQIVND (reference sequence). CDR3 loop: CASSWAGNIQYF. The CDR3 nucleotides are TGTGCCAGTAGTTGGGCCGGAAACATTCAGTACTTC.

Of note for this clone: At the DNA level, this CDR3 is encoded by other sequences in the same sample as well. The chain is built from TRBV29-1 and TRBJ1-1, with a tentative D call TRBD1 (6 bases). This CDR3 has 14 residues. Germline values: CDR1 SQVTM, CDR2 ANQGSEA. The V gene lost 3 bases and the J gene lost 8 bases, with 19 bases spanning the gap. For the CDR3, the DNA is TGCAGCGTTGATGGACAGCCGGCTTTAGGAGAAGCTTTCTTT. Its protein product is CSVDGQPALGEAFF.

J is TRBJ2-3 and V is TRBV28, with 7 bases that match TRBD2. Germline V CDR1 and CDR2: MDHEN, SYDVKM. The junction had 13 bases not matched to a gene; V was cut back by 7 bases and J by 6 bases. The CDR3 sequence is 15 residues long. The CDR3: CASTRWGGDRDTQYF. The CDR3 DNA reads TGTGCCAGCACCCGGTGGGGGGGGGATAGGGATACGCAGTATTTT. Complete variable domain (other parts from reference TRBV28 and TRBJ2-3): DVKVTQSSRYLVKRTGEKVFLECVQDMDHENMFWYRQDPGLGLRLIYFSYDVKMKEKGDIPEGYSVSREKKERFSLILESASTNQTSMYLCASTRWGGDRDTQYFGPGTRLTVL.

This clone was observed a single time. The genes are TRBV14 and TRBJ2-1; 10 nucleotides align to TRBD2. The CDR3 extends over 14 amino acids. Unmatched junction bases numbered 12, after V lost 4 bases and J lost 15 bases. Per the germline V gene, CDR1 is SGHDN and CDR2 is FVKESK. Here the CDR3 DNA reads TGTGCCAGCAGCCCCGGGACTAGCGTTGCTTCGGGGTTCTTC. This codes for CASSPGTSVASGFF. The variable domain in full, completed from reference TRBV14 and TRBJ2-1, reads EAGVTQFPSHSVIEKGQTVTLRCDPISGHDNLYWYRRVMGKEIKFLLHFVKESKQDESGMPNNRFLAERTGGTYSTLKVQPAELEDSGVYFCASSPGTSVASGFFGPGTRLTVL.

The rearrangement uses TRBV28 and TRBJ1-5; 9 nucleotides line up with TRBD1. CDR3 length equals 15 residues. Germline V gene sequence: CDR1 MDHEN, CDR2 SYDVKM. Unmatched junction bases numbered 9, after V lost 6 bases and J lost 6 bases. In DNA, the CDR3 is TGTGCCAGCAGGGACTACAGGGGGCTCTTTCAGCCCCAGCATTTT. This encodes CASRDYRGLFQPQHF.

The chain joins TRBV29-1 to TRBJ1-2; 9 positions match TRBD1. Germline trimming cut 5 bases from V and 7 bases from J; bases unmatched to any gene: 8. The CDR3 runs to 13 residues. The germline gives CDR1 SQVTM, CDR2 ANQGSEA. For the CDR3, the DNA is TGCAGCGTTTTAGACAGGGGGTTATCTGGCTACACCTTC. Encoded protein: CSVLDRGLSGYTF.

In regard to this clone: Mismatch with germline at one junction end may stem from a read error. The J gene is TRBJ2-5, the V gene TRBV7-9, with 9 bases lining up with TRBD1. The CDR3 totals 16 residues. The germline CDR1 and CDR2 sequences are SEHNR and FQNEAQ (reference sequence). The CDR3 is CSSSSYTGGRRETQYF. In nucleotides, the CDR3 is TGTTCCAGCAGCTCCTACACAGGGGGCCGAAGGGAGACCCAGTACTTC.

V usage is TRBV27 and J usage is TRBJ2-7; D may be TRBD1 (5 bases). There are 15 residues in the CDR3. V was trimmed by 2 bases and J by 6 bases, leaving 17 bases between them. Germline CDR1 and CDR2: MNHEY and SMNVEV (reference sequence). The CDR3 reads CASSLGATALSEQYF. CDR3 nucleotides: TGTGCCAGCAGTTTAGGGGCGACAGCGTTGTCCGAGCAGTACTTC.

As DNA, the CDR3 is TGCAGCGTTGAACCCGGGAGCGGGTACGAGCAGTACTTC. Translated: CSVEPGSGYEQYF. V usage is TRBV29-1 and J usage is TRBJ2-7, with a tentative D call TRBD2 (6 bases). The V and J ends lost 2 bases and 4 bases respectively, with 12 bases between them. The CDR3 extends over 13 amino acids. Germline CDR1 and CDR2: SQVTM and ANQGSEA.

The V and J genes are TRBV5-1 and TRBJ1-2, with 9 bases lining up with TRBD1. The CDR3 extends over 13 amino acids. Trimming at V came to 5 bases and at J to 6 bases, leaving 5 bases not matched to a gene. The germline gives CDR1 SGHRS, CDR2 YFSETQ. CDR3 sequence (DNA): TGCGCCAGCAGATCCGGGACAGGGAATGGCTACACCTTC. This encodes CASRSGTGNGYTF.

V is TRBV10-3 and J is TRBJ2-7; 8 nucleotides match TRBD1. Trimming at V came to 4 bases and at J to 5 bases, leaving 4 bases not matched to a gene. CDR1 is ENHRY, CDR2 SYGVKD, per germline. The CDR3 consists of 13 residues. The CDR3 DNA is TGTGCCATCAGTGGGACAGGGAGAAACGAGCAGTACTTC. It specifies CAISGTGRNEQYF.

The chain couples TRBV7-7 to TRBJ2-5, with 10 bases lining up with TRBD1. The CDR3 spans 17 residues. Trimming took 0 bases from V and 5 from J; bases not matched to a gene: 9. The germline V gene encodes CDR1 SSHAT and CDR2 FNYEAQ (reference sequence). Here the CDR3 DNA reads TGTGCCAGCAGCTTAGCCCCAGGGACAGGGGATAAGGAGACCCAGTACTTC. It encodes CASSLAPGTGDKETQYF.

The chain uses TRBV5-1 and TRBJ2-5, with D unresolved. The CDR3 totals 12 residues. The V gene's germline CDR1 is SGHRS and CDR2 YFSETQ. V was trimmed by 5 bases and J by 1 base, leaving 6 bases between them. The chain's CDR3 is CASRDSQETQYF. The CDR3 nucleotides read TGCGCCAGCAGAGATAGCCAAGAGACCCAGTACTTC.

This clone was seen a single time. The V and J genes are TRBV19 and TRBJ2-1, with no clear D. Germline V gives CDR1 LNHDA, CDR2 SQIVND (reference sequence). This CDR3 region has 16 residues. Trimming left V 0 bases short and J 4 bases short, with 13 bases between. CDR3: CASSIELSSPYNEQFF. For the CDR3, the DNA is TGTGCCAGTAGTATAGAATTATCGAGCCCTTACAATGAGCAGTTCTTC. The full variable domain, with the rest looked up from reference TRBV19 and TRBJ2-1, is DGGITQSPKYLFRKEGQNVTLSCEQNLNHDAMYWYRQDPGQGLRLIYYSQIVNDFQKGDIAEGYSVSREKKESFPLTVTSAQKNPTAFYLCASSIELSSPYNEQFFGPGTRLTVL.